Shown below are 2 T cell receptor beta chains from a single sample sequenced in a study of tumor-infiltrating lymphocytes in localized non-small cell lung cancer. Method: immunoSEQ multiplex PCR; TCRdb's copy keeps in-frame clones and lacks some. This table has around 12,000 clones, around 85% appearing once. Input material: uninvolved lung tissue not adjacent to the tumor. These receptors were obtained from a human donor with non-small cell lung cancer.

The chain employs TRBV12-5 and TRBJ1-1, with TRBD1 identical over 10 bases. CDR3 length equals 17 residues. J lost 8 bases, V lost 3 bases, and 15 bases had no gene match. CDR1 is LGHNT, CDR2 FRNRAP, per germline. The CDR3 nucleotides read TGTGCTAGTGGTTTTTCCGGGACAGGGGCCGAAACTGGAGAAGCTTTCTTT. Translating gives CASGFSGTGAETGEAFF.

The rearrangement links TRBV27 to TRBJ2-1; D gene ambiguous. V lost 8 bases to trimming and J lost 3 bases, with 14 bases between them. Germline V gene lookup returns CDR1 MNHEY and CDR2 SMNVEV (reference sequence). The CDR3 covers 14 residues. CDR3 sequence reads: CASHPWVDYNEQFF. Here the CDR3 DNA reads TGTGCCAGCCACCCTTGGGTAGACTACAATGAGCAGTTCTTC.